The T cell receptor (beta chain) under discussion was sequenced for a study of metastatic and nonmetastatic thyroid tumors (dated by TCRdb to 2018 to 2021). Context from the whole study: For patients with malignant and with benign thyroid disease, the researchers compared repertoires between peripheral blood samples and tumor or nodule tissue samples. What the work shows at the level of the full study, not this receptor alone: In both blood and tumor samples, malignant tumors were reported to have significantly higher TCR beta diversity than benign nodules.

The library came from PCR. Sequencing was performed on an Illumina HiSeq 4000. The TCR beta-chain CDR3 region of each patient was profiled by high-throughput sequencing. Concerning the study's data processing: A classifier to discriminate distant-metastatic papillary thyroid cancer patients was built from CDR3 differences across clinicopathological groups. To measure repertoire diversity the researchers used the Shannon index, while the Morisita-Horn index served to gauge how similar the tumor and blood repertoires were. Clones were called with MiXCR by TCRdb after fastp trimmed the public reads at Q25, and only in-frame beta chains were retained. V and J calls and clone size were set by TCRdb, not the authors. For this sample there are some 19,000 clones; about 16% appear just once. The ten top clones hold 35% to 45% of the sample. No treatment had been received by any patient before thyroid surgery. Using T-cell receptor beta sequencing, the study looked back at clinical samples from patients collected from about 2012 to 2018.

In this sample, this clone turned up many times. What antigen it recognizes has not been identified. Nothing much larger sits one base from this clone, and base qualities are not available. V and J are truncated by 3 bases and 7 bases respectively, leaving an intervening sequence of 13 bases. Including the terminal cysteine and phenylalanine, the CDR3 comprises 14 residues. Just CDR3 DNA is preserved here, 42 bases in frame from base 1. CDR1 GTSNPN and CDR2 SVGIG were looked up in the germline V gene (reference sequence). Recombination joined TRBV30 with TRBJ1-6; TRBD1 could be the D gene, as 5 bases match. This TCR was recovered from a female donor with papillary thyroid cancer or a benign thyroid nodule (not recorded which). Some clones in this sample may be carry-over from other donors' samples. Sequences were obtained from blood. CDR3 loop: CAWSPGHTNSPLHF. Read as DNA, the sequence is TGTGCCTGGAGCCCAGGACATACCAATTCACCCCTCCACTTT.